What follows is one T cell receptor beta chain and its context. The antigen is not known. The sample is drawn from a study of cytomegalovirus exposure and HLA in healthy donors. TCRdb keeps only in-frame clones here, not all; method: immunoSEQ multiplex PCR. The data hold 240,000 or so clones, with approximately 84% observed a single time. Study outcomes and limitations: There were some public TCRs occurring in many donors, but most TCR sequences were rare.

The sequence was obtained from a woman in her twenties or thirties in good health and CMV-seropositive. The sequencing input was PBMCs.

This CDR3 reads CASSLTGQANQPQHF. CDR3 coding DNA: TGTGCCAGCTCACTCACGGGACAGGCCAATCAGCCCCAGCATTTT. This rearrangement joins TRBV18 to TRBJ1-5; 8 bases are shared with TRBD1. The CDR3 totals 15 residues. The V gene end was trimmed by 4 bases and the J gene end by 3 bases; junction bases not matched to a gene: 5. Germline CDR1 KGHSH, CDR2 LQKENI.